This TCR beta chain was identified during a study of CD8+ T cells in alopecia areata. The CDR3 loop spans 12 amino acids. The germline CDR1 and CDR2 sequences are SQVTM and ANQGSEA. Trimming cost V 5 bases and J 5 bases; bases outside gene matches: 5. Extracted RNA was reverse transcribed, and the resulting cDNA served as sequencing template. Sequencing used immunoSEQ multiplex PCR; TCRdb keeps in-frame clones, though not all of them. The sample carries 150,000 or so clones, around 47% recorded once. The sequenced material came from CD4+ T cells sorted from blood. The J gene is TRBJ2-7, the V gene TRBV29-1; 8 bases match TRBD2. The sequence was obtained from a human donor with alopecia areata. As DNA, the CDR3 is TGCAGCGTTATTAGCGGGACCAACGAGCAGTACTTC. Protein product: CSVISGTNEQYF.